A single sample is the source of the 29 T cell receptor beta chains below, sequenced in a study of early T cells in non-severe SARS-CoV-2 infection. TCRdb itself ran the 5' RACE reads through MiXCR, one entry per CDR3 protein. The sample consists of about 48,000 distinct CDR3 sequences, about 6% of them appearing once. The sequencing here drew on whole blood, taken at baseline. Every receptor here comes from an adult who was a healthcare worker with PCR-confirmed SARS-CoV-2 infection or an uninfected control (not recorded which).

This clonotype came up a few times. The chain carries TRBV28 and TRBJ2-1; 7 positions match TRBD2. Germline CDR1 is MDHEN and CDR2 is SYDVKM. J lost 11 bases, V lost 2 bases, and 3 bases had no gene match. The CDR3 runs 12 residues. The CDR3, as DNA: TGTGCCAGCAGTTTAAGACTAGCACAGCAGTTCTTC. Protein product: CASSLRLAQQFF.

V is TRBV4-2 and J is TRBJ1-3; no firm D call. V was shortened by 1 base and J by 1 base, with 11 bases between the two germline ends. The CDR3 length is 16 residues. The germline V gene has CDR1 LGHNA and CDR2 YNFKEQ. The CDR3 loop reads CASSQGQGSSGNTIYF. CDR3 DNA: TGTGCCAGCAGCCAAGGCCAAGGTTCGTCTGGAAACACCATATATTTT.

This clonotype has a handful of counts. The V call is TRBV5-1, the J call TRBJ2-7; tentative D call: TRBD2 (6 bases). The V end was cut by 0 bases, the J end by 2 bases, with 12 bases between. Looked up from germline, CDR1 is SGHRS and CDR2 is YFSETQ. The CDR3 extends over 15 amino acids. As DNA, the CDR3 is TGCGCCAGCAGCTTGGTAGGTAGCGGCGCCTACGAGCAGTACTTC. Translating it yields CASSLVGSGAYEQYF.

The sample holds many counts of this clonotype. This rearrangement joins TRBV19 to TRBJ2-5; either TRBD1 or TRBD2 may supply D (7 bases each). The CDR3 is 16 amino acids. CDR1 is LNHDA and CDR2 is SQIVND in the germline V gene (reference sequence). V gave up 6 bases and J gave up 2 bases, with 19 bases separating them. Here the CDR3 DNA reads TGTGCCAGTAGCCTCCAGGGGGGGAGGAGTCAAGAGACCCAGTACTTC. The encoded protein is CASSLQGGRSQETQYF. Based on the CDR3 plus reference TRBV19 and TRBJ2-5, the full variable domain is DGGITQSPKYLFRKEGQNVTLSCEQNLNHDAMYWYRQDPGQGLRLIYYSQIVNDFQKGDIAEGYSVSREKKESFPLTVTSAQKNPTAFYLCASSLQGGRSQETQYFGPGTRLLVL.

This clonotype was seen a single time. This clone may be a read error of a much larger clone one base away. The chain carries TRBV6-2 or TRBV6-3 and TRBJ2-2; maybe TRBD2 (5 bases). V dropped 6 bases and J dropped 5 bases, with 16 bases sitting between them. Germline V gene lookup returns CDR1 MNHEY and CDR2 SVGEGT. The CDR3 has 15 amino acids. This CDR3 reads CASSKTRGRTGELFF. The CDR3 DNA is TGTGCCAGCAGCAAAACTAGAGGAAGAACCGGGGAGCTGTTTTTT.

This sequence joins TRBV5-4 and TRBJ2-1; TRBD2 is a possible D gene (6 bases). V was trimmed by 4 bases and J by 5 bases, leaving 16 bases between them. From germline, CDR1 is SGHNT and CDR2 YYREEE (reference sequence). The CDR3 runs 15 residues. Here the CDR3 reads CASSLWDFLNNEQFF. CDR3 DNA sequence: TGTGCCAGCAGCCTTTGGGACTTTCTAAACAATGAGCAGTTCTTC. Based on the CDR3 plus reference TRBV5-4 and TRBJ2-1, the full variable domain is ETGVTQSPTHLIKTRGQQVTLRCSSQSGHNTVSWYQQALGQGPQFIFQYYREEENGRGNFPPRFSGLQFPNYSSELNVNALELDDSALYLCASSLWDFLNNEQFFGPGTRLTVL.

Many counts were recorded for this clonotype. The chain uses TRBV29-1 and TRBJ1-1, with D unclear. V gave up 3 bases and J gave up 4 bases, with 12 bases separating them. Germline CDR1 SQVTM, CDR2 ANQGSEA. The CDR3 has 13 amino acids. The CDR3 reads CSVDPGRSTEAFF. The CDR3 coding sequence is TGCAGCGTTGATCCGGGGAGGAGCACTGAAGCTTTCTTT. The full variable domain, completed using reference TRBV29-1 and TRBJ1-1, is SAVISQKPSRDICQRGTSLTIQCQVDSQVTMMFWYRQQPGQSLTLIATANQGSEATYESGFVIDKFPISRPNLTFSTLTVSNMSPEDSSIYLCSVDPGRSTEAFFGQGTRLTVV.

This clonotype was seen ten or more times. The chain couples TRBV12-3 or TRBV12-4 to TRBJ2-1; D remains ambiguous. CDR3 size: 11 residues. V lost 7 bases, J lost 10 bases, and 11 bases lay in between. In DNA, the CDR3 is TGTGCCAGCACCCCTAAGGTAGAGCAGTTCTTC. It codes for CASTPKVEQFF.

V and J are TRBV9 and TRBJ2-5, with 7 bases identical to TRBD2. V trimming: 3 bases; J trimming: 2 bases; junction bases outside the gene matches: 10. Germline CDR1 reads SGDLS; CDR2 reads YYNGEE. The CDR3 covers 16 residues. This CDR3 reads CASSAGGGLPQETQYF. CDR3 nucleotide sequence: TGTGCCAGCAGCGCGGGCGGGGGACTGCCACAAGAGACCCAGTACTTC.

The J gene is TRBJ1-2, the V gene TRBV2; D is unresolved. CDR1 and CDR2 from the germline V gene are SNHLY and FYNNEI. V dropped 9 bases and J dropped 8 bases, with 16 bases sitting between them. This CDR3 is 12 amino acids long. CDR3 loop: CARRPTGRGYTF. The CDR3 DNA reads as TGTGCCAGACGTCCGACGGGCAGGGGCTACACCTTC.

The V and J genes are TRBV10-1 and TRBJ2-7; D not certain. With 3 bases removed from V and 3 bases from J, the gap between germline ends came to 3 bases. Looked up from germline, CDR1 is WNHNN and CDR2 is SYGVQD (reference sequence). This CDR3 comprises 11 residues. CDR3: CASSDNYEQYF. In nucleotides, the CDR3 is TGCGCCAGCAGTGACAACTACGAGCAGTACTTC.

This clonotype is medium-sized (0.01 to 0.1%). Here the CDR3 DNA reads TGTGCCAGCAGCTTAAGACCGAACACCGGGGAGCTGTTTTTT. Translated: CASSLRPNTGELFF. The chain couples TRBV7-8 to TRBJ2-2; the D is unclear. The CDR3 runs 14 residues. V was trimmed by 2 bases and J by 0 bases, leaving 4 bases between them. CDR1 is SGHVS and CDR2 is FQNEAQ in the germline V gene.

V is TRBV6-2 or TRBV6-3 and J is TRBJ1-1, with D possibly being TRBD1 (6 bases). The CDR3 has 13 residues. Germline V gives CDR1 MNHEY, CDR2 SVGEGT. The V end lost 6 bases, the J end lost 4 bases, and 12 bases lay between the germline ends. CDR3 residues: CASRPRGVTEAFF. CDR3 DNA sequence: TGTGCCAGCAGGCCCAGGGGAGTCACTGAAGCTTTCTTT.

This clonotype was seen at least ten times. The V gene is TRBV6-2 or TRBV6-3, the J gene TRBJ2-2; D might be TRBD2 (6 bases). Germline loops: CDR1 MNHEY, CDR2 SVGEGT. This CDR3 region has 16 residues. V dropped 6 bases and J dropped 0 bases, with 14 bases sitting between them. CDR3 in amino acids: CASRTGLLANTGELFF. The CDR3 nucleotides read TGTGCCAGCAGGACGGGACTCCTCGCGAACACCGGGGAGCTGTTTTTT.

This clonotype appeared a few times. The chain employs TRBV19 and TRBJ1-5, with 7 bases lining up with TRBD1. Germline trimming cut 5 bases from V and 5 bases from J; bases unmatched to any gene: 6. This CDR3 region has 14 residues. CDR1 LNHDA and CDR2 SQIVND come from the germline V gene (reference sequence). For the CDR3, the DNA is TGTGCCAGTAGTCAGAGACAGGGAGATCAGCCCCAGCATTTT. Its translation is CASSQRQGDQPQHF.

The chain uses TRBV2 and TRBJ2-1, with D possibly matching TRBD2 (5 bases). The CDR3 is 15 residues long. The germline V gene has CDR1 SNHLY and CDR2 FYNNEI. Trimming removed 0 bases from V and 3 bases from J, with 9 bases in between. CDR3 loop: CASSEAGVGYNEQFF. The CDR3 DNA sequence: TGTGCCAGCAGTGAAGCGGGAGTAGGCTACAATGAGCAGTTCTTC.

About this clonotype: A clone one base away is much larger, so this may be a read error. Since no conserved phenylalanine or tryptophan closes the CDR3, a read error is the likely cause. The V gene is TRBV20-1, the J gene TRBJ2-3; 10 bases map to TRBD2. V lost 6 bases, J lost 5 bases, and 14 bases stayed unmatched. The CDR3 sequence is 16 residues long. Germline-derived CDR1 and CDR2 are DFQATT and SNEGSKA (reference sequence). The CDR3, as DNA: TGCAGTGCCCCCCGAGACAGCGGGAGGGCCGGAGATACGCAGTATTAT. It encodes CSAPRDSGRAGDTQYY.

This clonotype has ten or more counts. This chain joins TRBV24-1 and TRBJ2-3; TRBD1 matches at 7 bases. V dropped 4 bases and J dropped 0; count of bases not matched to a gene: 9. Germline CDR1 KGHDR, CDR2 SFDVKD. This CDR3 is built from 17 residues. The CDR3 spells CATSDSGQVLSTDTQYF. The DNA for the CDR3 is TGTGCCACCAGTGACTCAGGACAGGTTCTAAGCACAGATACGCAGTATTTT.

Comments on this clonotype: An end of the junction does not agree with germline; a read error may underlie this. This chain uses TRBV6-1 with TRBJ2-2, with 7 positions matching TRBD1. Germline assignment: CDR1 MNHNS and CDR2 SASEGT. The length of the CDR3 is 16 residues. The CDR3 loop is CASYNTGESNIGELFF. The DNA for the CDR3 is TGTGCCAGCTACAACACAGGGGAATCGAACATCGGGGAGCTGTTTTTT.

This clonotype was counted ten times or more. The chain carries TRBV5-6 and TRBJ1-2; no reliable D call. The CDR3 extends over 14 amino acids. The V gene's germline CDR1 is SGHDT and CDR2 YYEEEE. Between the trimmed V and J ends, which lost 4 bases and 6 bases, there was a span of 16 bases. This CDR3 reads CASSPLEGFDGYTF. In DNA form, the CDR3 reads TGTGCCAGCAGCCCGCTCGAGGGCTTCGATGGCTACACCTTC.

This clonotype has just a few counts. CDR3 loop: CASRRWEGKLFF. CDR3 DNA: TGTGCCAGCAGACGTTGGGAGGGAAAACTGTTTTTT. The gene calls are TRBV7-8 and TRBJ1-4; D is undetermined. V lost 6 bases and J 10 bases, leaving 12 bases between the germline ends. This CDR3 comprises 12 residues. Per the germline V gene, CDR1 is SGHVS and CDR2 is FQNEAQ.

In its sample, this clonotype was seen many times. This chain joins TRBV28 and TRBJ2-7, with D perhaps matching TRBD2 (6 bases). V lost 6 bases and J lost 3, with 18 bases in between. This CDR3 contains 15 residues. Germline values: CDR1 MDHEN, CDR2 SYDVKM. CDR3 coding DNA: TGTGCCAGCAGCCCATCCGGATGGCGGGACTACGAGCAGTACTTC. Protein product: CASSPSGWRDYEQYF.

The V gene is TRBV11-3, the J gene TRBJ2-5, with TRBD2 matching 8 bases. This CDR3 region has 12 residues. Germline CDR1 reads SGHNT; CDR2 reads YENEEA. Trimming removed 5 bases from V and 7 bases from J; junction bases left unmatched: 3. In DNA, the CDR3 is TGTGCCAGCAGCCTGGCGGGAGGGACCCAGTACTTC. This codes for CASSLAGGTQYF.

This clonotype occurred many times. The chain recombines TRBV27 with TRBJ2-1; TRBD1 matches at 10 bases. CDR3 length: 16 residues. V lost 2 bases to trimming and J lost 3 bases; unmatched junction nucleotides: 4. Germline CDR1 MNHEY, CDR2 SMNVEV (reference sequence). CDR3 in amino acids: CASSLGGQGGYNEQFF. The CDR3 region has the DNA TGTGCCAGCAGTTTAGGCGGACAGGGGGGCTACAATGAGCAGTTCTTC.

The chain carries TRBV28 and TRBJ2-7; TRBD1 aligns across 10 bases. Germline CDR1 is MDHEN and CDR2 is SYDVKM. The V segment lost 6 bases and the J segment 3 bases; nucleotides outside the gene matches: 5. The CDR3 runs to 14 residues. In DNA, the CDR3 is TGTGCCAGCAGCAGGGACAGGGGTAGCTACGAGCAGTACTTC. Protein product: CASSRDRGSYEQYF. Full variable domain (outside the CDR3, taken from reference TRBV28 and TRBJ2-7): DVKVTQSSRYLVKRTGEKVFLECVQDMDHENMFWYRQDPGLGLRLIYFSYDVKMKEKGDIPEGYSVSREKKERFSLILESASTNQTSMYLCASSRDRGSYEQYFGPGTRLTVT.

In this sample, this clonotype turned up a few times. This chain joins TRBV29-1 and TRBJ1-6; D remains unclear. The CDR3 is 13 residues long. Germline lookup yields CDR1 SQVTM and CDR2 ANQGSEA. Between the trimmed V and J ends, which lost 5 bases and 3 bases, there was a span of 8 bases. The CDR3 loop is CSVQANYNSPLHF. The CDR3 nucleotides read TGCAGCGTTCAAGCGAACTATAATTCACCCCTCCACTTT. Full variable domain (missing parts from reference TRBV29-1 and TRBJ1-6): SAVISQKPSRDICQRGTSLTIQCQVDSQVTMMFWYRQQPGQSLTLIATANQGSEATYESGFVIDKFPISRPNLTFSTLTVSNMSPEDSSIYLCSVQANYNSPLHFGNGTRLTVT.

In this sample, this clonotype turned up many times. The chain has TRBV5-1 and TRBJ2-7; the D is unclear. CDR3 length: 15 amino acids. Germline CDR1 and CDR2: SGHRS and YFSETQ. V lost 4 bases to trimming and J lost 3 bases, with 17 bases between them. The CDR3 loop reads CASSPGGSLIYEQYF. The CDR3 DNA follows: TGCGCCAGCAGCCCAGGTGGTTCGTTAATCTACGAGCAGTACTTC. Full variable domain (remainder filled in from reference TRBV5-1 and TRBJ2-7): KAGVTQTPRYLIKTRGQQVTLSCSPISGHRSVSWYQQTPGQGLQFLFEYFSETQRNKGNFPGRFSGRQFSNSRSEMNVSTLELGDSALYLCASSPGGSLIYEQYFGPGTRLTVT.

The chain combines TRBV5-1 with TRBJ2-1; perhaps TRBD2 as D (6 bases). The V gene lost 0 bases and the J gene lost 10 bases, with 14 bases spanning the gap. The CDR3 consists of 14 residues. CDR1 SGHRS and CDR2 YFSETQ come from the germline V gene. CDR3 DNA sequence: TGCGCCAGCAGCTTGGGGGCGTCGGCGGGAGAGCAGTTCTTC. Residues: CASSLGASAGEQFF.

This clonotype was recorded at least ten times. This sequence joins TRBV20-1 and TRBJ2-7; D is unclear. The CDR3 is 12 residues long. V lost 8 bases and J lost 5, with 16 bases in between. Germline V gene sequence: CDR1 DFQATT, CDR2 SNEGSKA (reference sequence). As DNA, the CDR3 is TGCAGTCCCGCGCGGCAGGCCAACGAGCAGTACTTC. It translates to CSPARQANEQYF.